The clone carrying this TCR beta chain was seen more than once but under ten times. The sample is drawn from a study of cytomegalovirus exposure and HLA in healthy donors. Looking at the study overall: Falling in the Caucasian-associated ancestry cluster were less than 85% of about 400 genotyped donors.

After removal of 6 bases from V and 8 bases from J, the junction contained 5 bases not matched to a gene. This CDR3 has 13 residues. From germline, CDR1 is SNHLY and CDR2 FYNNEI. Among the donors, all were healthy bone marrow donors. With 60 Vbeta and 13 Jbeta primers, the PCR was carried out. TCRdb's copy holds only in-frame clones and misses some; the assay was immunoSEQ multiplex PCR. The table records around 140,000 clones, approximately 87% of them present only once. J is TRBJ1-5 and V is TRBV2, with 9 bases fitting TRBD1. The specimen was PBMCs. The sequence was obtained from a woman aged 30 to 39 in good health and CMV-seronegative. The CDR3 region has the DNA TGTGCCAGCAGCGACAGGGGGGCTGAGCCCCAGCATTTT. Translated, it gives CASSDRGAEPQHF.